These 16 T cell receptor beta chains share one sample of origin, sequenced in a study of cytomegalovirus exposure and HLA in healthy donors (dated by TCRdb to 2015 to 2018). Receptors were amplified or captured by the immunoSEQ multiplex PCR assay. The multiplex PCR relied on a mix of 60 forward primers for TCR Vbeta segments and 13 reverse primers for TCR Jbeta segments. TCRdb re-hosts the immuneACCESS table, in-frame sequences only. Its copies lack some clones; in the studies checked, an unresolved V gene accounts for under half of them, and the cause for the rest is not known. The sample records 95,000 to 150,000 clones, 81% of which are singletons. In total, the top ten clones hold less than 2.5% of the sample. Sequenced input: PBMCs. The receptors were sampled from a woman between 40 and 50 years old in good health and CMV-seronegative.

The J gene is TRBJ2-3, the V gene TRBV11-2; the match to TRBD2 covers 10 bases. The CDR3 has 16 residues. Germline-derived CDR1 and CDR2 are SGHAT and FQNNGV. The trim removed 5 bases at V and 2 bases at J, leaving 7 bases unmatched. The CDR3: CASSIGLAENTDTQYF. CDR3 DNA: TGTGCCAGCAGCATTGGACTAGCGGAGAACACAGATACGCAGTATTTT.

The chain combines TRBV13 with TRBJ2-7; D uncertain. Between the trimmed V and J ends, which lost 5 bases and 1 base, there was a span of 6 bases. The CDR3 covers 12 residues. Germline V gene lookup returns CDR1 PRHDT and CDR2 FYEKMQ (reference sequence). In DNA form, the CDR3 reads TGTGCCAGCAGCCCCGGGTCCTACGAGCAGTACTTC. It codes for CASSPGSYEQYF.

The count of this clone is one. This sequence joins TRBV4-1 and TRBJ2-7; D possibly corresponds to TRBD2 (6 bases). The V end lost 4 bases, the J end lost 0 bases, and 13 bases lay between the germline ends. In germline, CDR1 is MGHRA, CDR2 YSYEKL. CDR3 length: 15 residues. CDR3 residues: CASSPRGGVSYEQYF. DNA for the CDR3: TGCGCCAGCAGCCCACGAGGAGGGGTCTCCTACGAGCAGTACTTC.

The rearrangement uses TRBV12-2 and TRBJ1-1. TRBV12-2 is a pseudogene locus. This CDR3 contains 14 residues. The CDR3 DNA is TGTGCAAGTCGCTTCTTTCGGGGGAACACTGAAGCTTTCTTT. This translates into CASRFFRGNTEAFF.

A few counts support this clone. The chain combines TRBV5-4 with TRBJ2-7; 7 bases are a match to TRBD2. The germline CDR1 and CDR2 sequences are SGHNT and YYREEE (reference sequence). The J segment lost 7 bases and the V segment lost 2 bases, leaving 6 bases of the junction unmatched. This CDR3 comprises 13 residues. CDR3 sequence (DNA): TGTGCCAGCAGCTTTGGGGGGGGGAGGGAGCAGTACTTC. This translates into CASSFGGGREQYF.

The chain recombines TRBV5-1 with TRBJ2-3; the match to TRBD2 covers 8 bases. The CDR3 is made up of 21 amino acids. Per germline, CDR1 SGHRS and CDR2 YFSETQ. Trimming took 0 bases from V and 0 from J; bases not matched to a gene: 18. In DNA, the CDR3 is TGCGCCAGCAGCTTGGGATTGAGCCCTGGGCTAGCGGGTGATAGCACAGATACGCAGTATTTT. Its translation is CASSLGLSPGLAGDSTDTQYF.

This chain connects TRBV7-6 to TRBJ2-1; TRBD2 agrees at 11 bases. Germline assignment: CDR1 SGHVS and CDR2 FNYEAQ. The CDR3 is made up of 19 amino acids. V lost 5 bases and J lost 9; bases outside the gene matches: 21. The CDR3 bases are TGTGCCAGCAGCCCCCTAGCGGGAGGAAGGTATGGGGCTGAGAGTGAGCAGTTCTTC. It translates to CASSPLAGGRYGAESEQFF.

This sequence joins TRBV7-8 and TRBJ1-1; D may be TRBD1 (6 bases). This CDR3 region has 14 residues. Trimming took off 5 bases at V and 1 base at J, with 11 bases between the two ends. Germline CDR1 is SGHVS and CDR2 is FQNEAQ. CDR3 amino acids: CASSQGHPNTEAFF. The CDR3 DNA is TGTGCCAGCAGCCAGGGACATCCGAACACTGAAGCTTTCTTT.

As to this clone: One end of the junction is discordant with germline, which a read error may explain. The sample contains more than one DNA sequence encoding this CDR3. The chain carries TRBV15 and TRBJ1-5; 8 bases match TRBD1. Germline V gene data show CDR1 as LNHNV and CDR2 as YYDKDF (reference sequence). CDR3 length: 14 amino acids. As DNA, the CDR3 is TGTGCTACCAGCAGAACAGGGGGGAATCAGCCCCAGCATTTT. Its translation is CATSRTGGNQPQHF. Full variable domain (rest looked up from reference TRBV15 and TRBJ1-5): DAMVIQNPRYQVTQFGKPVTLSCSQTLNHNVMYWYQQKSSQAPKLLFHYYDKDFNNEADTPDNFQSRRPNTSFCFLDIRSPGLGDTAMYLCATSRTGGNQPQHFGDGTRLSIL.

The chain links TRBV15 to TRBJ1-1; 9 positions match TRBD1. The length of the CDR3 is 14 residues. Trimming cost V 7 bases and J 5 bases; bases outside gene matches: 8. Per the germline V gene, CDR1 is LNHNV and CDR2 is YYDKDF (reference sequence). DNA of the CDR3: TGTGCCACCACCCCCGGGACAGGGCTGACTGAAGCTTTCTTT. Translated, it gives CATTPGTGLTEAFF.

The J gene is TRBJ1-2, the V gene TRBV14; D may be TRBD1 (6 bases). Trimming pared 4 bases from V and 3 bases from J, leaving 9 bases between. Per the germline V gene, CDR1 is SGHDN and CDR2 is FVKESK. This CDR3 has 13 residues. The CDR3: CASSLQGDYGYTF. CDR3 bases: TGTGCCAGCAGCCTACAGGGTGACTATGGCTACACCTTC.

This clone was observed a few times. V and J are TRBV6-6 and TRBJ2-5; weak D call: TRBD1 (5 bases). Germline lookup yields CDR1 MNHNY and CDR2 SVGAGI (reference sequence). This CDR3 has 14 amino acids. V lost 0 bases, J lost 1 base, and 6 bases lay in between. The chain's CDR3 is CASSYSTAQETQYF. The CDR3 DNA follows: TGTGCCAGCAGTTACTCGACAGCCCAAGAGACCCAGTACTTC.

The sample holds many counts of this clone. This chain connects TRBV19 to TRBJ2-3; TRBD1 matches at 11 bases. CDR1 is LNHDA, CDR2 SQIVND, per germline (reference sequence). The V gene end was trimmed by 1 base and the J gene end by 4 bases; junction bases not matched to a gene: 1. The CDR3 runs 15 residues. CDR3 DNA sequence: TGTGCCAGTAGTATAGGGGGACAGGGGGCAGATACGCAGTATTTT. This gives the protein CASSIGGQGADTQYF.

For the CDR3, the DNA is TGCAGCGTTGCTGTGGGGGCTGGTCCATTGGGCGAGCAGTACTTC. Translating it yields CSVAVGAGPLGEQYF. The chain employs TRBV29-1 and TRBJ2-7, with D tentatively TRBD1 (6 bases). The CDR3 is 15 residues long. V was shortened by 4 bases and J by 6 bases, with 22 bases between the two germline ends. Germline CDR1 and CDR2: SQVTM and ANQGSEA.

This clone showed up just a few times. The DNA of the CDR3 is TGCGCCAGCAGCCCAGAGAGCGGGAGGGCCCCCTACGAGCAGTACTTC. It codes for CASSPESGRAPYEQYF. The chain carries TRBV4-1 and TRBJ2-7; 10 nucleotides agree with TRBD2. CDR1 and CDR2 from the germline V gene are MGHRA and YSYEKL. V gave up 4 bases and J gave up 2 bases; unmatched junction bases: 8. The CDR3 contains 16 residues.

The chain carries TRBV27 and TRBJ2-7; 10 bases agree with TRBD1. The V gene end was trimmed by 4 bases and the J gene end by 2 bases; junction bases not matched to a gene: 5. Per germline, CDR1 MNHEY and CDR2 SMNVEV (reference sequence). CDR3 length: 15 residues. CDR3 protein: CASSSRTGGTYEQYF. Written as DNA, the CDR3 is TGTGCCAGCAGTTCTCGGACAGGGGGGACCTACGAGCAGTACTTC.